The rows below give T cell receptor beta chains drawn from one sample of a study of spatial heterogeneity in lung cancer. TCRdb reprocessed the 5' RACE reads via MiXCR and lists one record per CDR3 protein. Seen here are about 100,000 distinct CDR3 sequences, 3.5% to 5% observed once, and the top ten hold 21%. Here the sequenced sample was lung tumor tissue, taken at surgery. The receptor source for this set is a male donor with early-stage non-small cell lung cancer. The CDR3 runs from the conserved cysteine through the conserved F or W.

12 TRBJ2-7 TRBV20-1 CSARGGFGEQYF
14 TRBJ1-5 TRBV24-1 CATSDFTANQPQHF
14 TRBJ2-1 TRBV5-1 CASSFTGAHNEQFF
16 TRBJ2-5 TRBV12-5 CASGSEGPPEGETQYF
14 TRBJ2-7 TRBV4-1 CASSQRYGGYEQYF
14 TRBJ1-1 TRBV29-1 CSVERRTANTEAFF
15 TRBJ2-7 TRBV5-5 CASSLVLAAAYEQYF
14 TRBJ2-7 TRBV3-1 CASSQDNSRALVYF
17 TRBJ1-1 TRBV6-2/TRBV6-3 CASRSDRNRDRGTEAFF
16 TRBJ2-7 TRBV5-1 CASSSSIASGAYEQYF
14 TRBJ2-7 TRBV27 CASSIEAGVAEQYF
13 TRBJ2-2 TRBV4-2 CASSQENTGELFF
19 TRBJ2-1 TRBV2 CASSAPKTGFHTSYNEQFF
13 TRBJ2-7 TRBV7-3 CASSPPRSGEQYF
16 TRBJ2-5 TRBV6-5 CASSYSLAGSQETQYF
15 TRBJ1-2 TRBV27 CASSPHPTGGRGYTF
15 TRBJ2-1 TRBV7-8 CASSFLAGSYNEQFF
14 TRBJ2-5 TRBV6-6 CASSYTTSWETQYF
14 TRBJ1-5 TRBV7-2 CASSLAWGGQPQHF
12 TRBJ2-7 TRBV11-1 CASSSQEPEQYF
11 TRBJ2-7 TRBV2 CASSGDRGHVF
14 TRBJ1-5 TRBV12-3/TRBV12-4 CASSSRTGDQPQHF
14 TRBJ1-2 TRBV28 CASSYPGQHYGYTF
14 TRBJ1-3 TRBV20-1 CSAPDGYSGNTIYF
12 TRBJ2-3 TRBV9 CASSVATDTQYF
15 TRBJ1-2 TRBV7-9 CASSNRATPNYGYTF
11 TRBJ2-1 TRBV20-1 CSWRRNGEQFF
14 TRBJ2-1 TRBV28 CASSPGLAGNEQFF
17 TRBJ1-1 TRBV4-1 CASSQVGTSRGGTEAFF
15 TRBJ2-1 TRBV29-1 CSAVRGPSSYNEQFF
13 TRBJ1-6 TRBV12-3/TRBV12-4 CASSSERGSPLHF
13 TRBJ2-3 TRBV20-1 CSAPYLAGATQYF
13 TRBJ1-2 TRBV7-9 CASTPPGTYGYTF
14 TRBJ2-3 TRBV12-3/TRBV12-4 CASSPGGGTDTQYF
14 TRBJ2-5 TRBV7-2 CASSSRTGQETQYF
15 TRBJ2-7 TRBV25-1 CASSPPHSHGDEQYF
14 TRBJ2-2 TRBV27 CASSPWGVTGELFF
13 TRBJ2-2 TRBV3-1 CASSPSSVWELFF
17 TRBJ2-7 TRBV20-1 CSASRMYLADPSYEQYF
15 TRBJ2-2 TRBV30 CAWSAGGGYTGELFF
13 TRBJ1-1 TRBV5-1 CASSLNQNTEAFF
12 TRBJ1-4 TRBV11-2 CASSVRQEKLFF
14 TRBJ1-6 TRBV10-2 CASSAGYNNSPLHF
14 TRBJ1-6 TRBV28 CASSLGNGDSPLHF
15 TRBJ2-1 TRBV20-1 CSARPHSPDNNEQFF
16 TRBJ2-3 TRBV6-1 CASSYYGLANTDTQYF
11 TRBJ2-3 TRBV6-1 CASLITDTQYF
15 TRBJ1-3 TRBV5-1 CASSTTGDSGNTIYF
15 TRBJ1-4 TRBV7-9 CASTTPGQGDEKLFF
15 TRBJ1-5 TRBV2 CASSGPWDSNQPQHF
13 TRBJ2-5 TRBV7-8 CASSRWGQETQYF
14 TRBJ2-3 TRBV5-1 CASSSLDREDTQYF
18 TRBJ2-2 TRBV9 CASSPKEGGPANTGELFF